These T cell receptor beta chains were read from a single sample in a study of T cell responses to AZD1222 COVID-19 vaccine. The protocol was immunoSEQ multiplex PCR, while the TCRdb copy is restricted to in-frame clones and leaves out a portion. Here the sample spans roughly 80,000 clones, around 90% being singletons. The sample consisted of peripheral blood, taken on day 0 of AZD1222 vaccination. The receptors were gathered from an adult in good health. The CDR3 runs from the conserved cysteine through the conserved F or W. D genes are given only for firm matches. Clone size is given for some rows only: seen once, a few or many times, or a class if the clone is expanded.

CDR3aa: CASSPSTGGFTEAFF
CDR3nt: TGTGCCAGCTCACCAAGTACAGGGGGCTTCACTGAAGCTTTCTTT
abundance: NA
v_gene: TRBV18
j_gene: TRBJ1-1
d_gene: TRBD1

CDR3aa: CASSQDRGGYGYTF
CDR3nt: TGCGCCAGCAGCCAAGACCGAGGGGGGTATGGCTACACCTTC
abundance: NA
v_gene: TRBV4-3
j_gene: TRBJ1-2
d_gene: NA

CDR3aa: CASSQQGGAGYNEQFF
CDR3nt: TGTGCCAGCAGCCAACAGGGGGGAGCCGGGTACAATGAGCAGTTCTTC
abundance: NA
v_gene: TRBV7-2
j_gene: TRBJ2-1
d_gene: TRBD1

CDR3aa: CASTLRGLAVYEQYF
CDR3nt: TGTGCCAGCACCCTAAGAGGGCTAGCGGTTTACGAGCAGTACTTC
abundance: NA
v_gene: TRBV5-5
j_gene: TRBJ2-7
d_gene: TRBD2

CDR3aa: CASSRGQGVWNSPLHF
CDR3nt: TGTGCCAGCAGCCGAGGACAGGGGGTTTGGAATTCACCCCTCCACTTT
abundance: NA
v_gene: TRBV3-1/TRBV3-2
j_gene: TRBJ1-6
d_gene: TRBD1

CDR3aa: CSAISGSAYEQYF
CDR3nt: TGCAGCGCCATTAGCGGGTCGGCCTACGAGCAGTACTTC
abundance: NA
v_gene: TRBV29-1
j_gene: TRBJ2-7
d_gene: TRBD2

CDR3aa: CATPGLAKSYEQYF
CDR3nt: TGTGCCACCCCCGGATTAGCCAAATCCTACGAGCAGTACTTC
abundance: NA
v_gene: TRBV6-4
j_gene: TRBJ2-7
d_gene: NA

CDR3aa: CASSLRPDRGPYEQYF
CDR3nt: TGTGCCAGCAGCTTACGCCCGGACAGGGGGCCTTACGAGCAGTACTTC
abundance: NA
v_gene: TRBV5-6
j_gene: TRBJ2-7
d_gene: TRBD1

CDR3aa: CASSRGTSVGDTQYF
CDR3nt: TGTGCCAGTAGTAGAGGGACTTCCGTGGGGGATACGCAGTATTTT
abundance: NA
v_gene: TRBV19
j_gene: TRBJ2-3
d_gene: NA

CDR3aa: CASSKRRNEQFF
CDR3nt: TGTGCCAGCAGCAAACGCCGCAATGAGCAGTTCTTC
abundance: NA
v_gene: TRBV21-1
j_gene: TRBJ2-1
d_gene: NA

CDR3aa: CASSLVLDWELFF
CDR3nt: TGTGCCAGCAGTTTAGTTTTGGATTGGGAGCTGTTTTTT
abundance: once
v_gene: TRBV12-3/TRBV12-4
j_gene: TRBJ2-2
d_gene: NA

CDR3aa: CATKYPDATYGYTF
CDR3nt: TGTGCCACAAAGTACCCAGACGCAACCTATGGCTACACCTTC
abundance: NA
v_gene: TRBV10-3
j_gene: TRBJ1-2
d_gene: NA

CDR3aa: CASSIPGPVYEQYF
CDR3nt: TGTGCCAGTAGTATCCCGGGACCTGTGTACGAGCAGTACTTC
abundance: NA
v_gene: TRBV19
j_gene: TRBJ2-7
d_gene: NA

CDR3aa: CASSSASGGSYNEQFF
CDR3nt: TGTGCCAGCAGCTCGGCCTCGGGGGGCTCCTACAATGAGCAGTTCTTC
abundance: NA
v_gene: TRBV7-3
j_gene: TRBJ2-1
d_gene: TRBD2

CDR3aa: CASSLVATGSLNEKLFF
CDR3nt: TGTGCCAGCAGTCTAGTAGCTACAGGGAGCTTAAATGAAAAACTGTTTTTT
abundance: NA
v_gene: TRBV27
j_gene: TRBJ1-4
d_gene: NA

CDR3aa: CASSNQTGGGFGYTF
CDR3nt: TGCGCCAGCAGCAACCAGACAGGGGGCGGTTTTGGCTACACCTTC
abundance: NA
v_gene: TRBV5-1
j_gene: TRBJ1-2
d_gene: TRBD1

CDR3aa: CASSIPGNEQFF
CDR3nt: TGTGCCAGCAGCATCCCGGGGAATGAGCAGTTCTTC
abundance: NA
v_gene: TRBV5-4
j_gene: TRBJ2-1
d_gene: NA

CDR3aa: CSVHGEAGANVLTF
CDR3nt: TGCAGCGTGCACGGGGAAGCTGGGGCCAACGTCCTGACTTTC
abundance: NA
v_gene: TRBV29-1
j_gene: TRBJ2-6
d_gene: NA

CDR3aa: CASVSGGETQYF
CDR3nt: TGTGCCAGCGTTAGCGGTGGGGAGACCCAGTACTTC
abundance: NA
v_gene: TRBV25-1
j_gene: TRBJ2-5
d_gene: NA

CDR3aa: CASSYDDRAYEQYF
CDR3nt: TGTGCCAGCAGTTACGACGACAGGGCGTACGAGCAGTACTTC
abundance: NA
v_gene: TRBV6-5
j_gene: TRBJ2-7
d_gene: TRBD1

CDR3aa: CASSLGSGNTIYF
CDR3nt: TGTGCCAGCAGCTTAGGCTCTGGAAACACCATATATTTT
abundance: NA
v_gene: TRBV11-3
j_gene: TRBJ1-3
d_gene: NA

CDR3aa: CATSDFSQLAGGHEQFF
CDR3nt: TGTGCCACCAGTGATTTCTCTCAGTTGGCGGGAGGTCATGAGCAGTTCTTC
abundance: NA
v_gene: TRBV24-1
j_gene: TRBJ2-1
d_gene: TRBD2

CDR3aa: CASSSNGGYEQYF
CDR3nt: TGTGCCAGCAGTTCCAACGGGGGCTACGAGCAGTACTTC
abundance: NA
v_gene: TRBV27
j_gene: TRBJ2-7
d_gene: NA

CDR3aa: CASSLTGTSSYNEQFF
CDR3nt: TGTGCCAGCAGCCTCACCGGGACTAGCTCCTACAATGAGCAGTTCTTC
abundance: NA
v_gene: TRBV9
j_gene: TRBJ2-1
d_gene: TRBD2

CDR3aa: CSVEAAETNYGYTF
CDR3nt: TGCAGCGTTGAGGCGGCGGAAACTAACTATGGCTACACCTTC
abundance: NA
v_gene: TRBV29-1
j_gene: TRBJ1-2
d_gene: NA

CDR3aa: CAGGIGFEAFF
CDR3nt: TGTGCCGGAGGCATCGGATTTGAAGCTTTCTTT
abundance: once
v_gene: TRBV2
j_gene: TRBJ1-1
d_gene: NA

CDR3aa: CASSLVGGRVRETQYF
CDR3nt: TGTGCCAGCAGCTTAGTGGGCGGGAGGGTGAGAGAGACCCAGTACTTC
abundance: NA
v_gene: TRBV7-2
j_gene: TRBJ2-5
d_gene: TRBD2

CDR3aa: CATSRDRGGTEAFF
CDR3nt: TGTGCCACCAGCAGGGACAGGGGTGGAACTGAAGCTTTCTTT
abundance: NA
v_gene: TRBV15
j_gene: TRBJ1-1
d_gene: TRBD1

CDR3aa: CASSPRTETDTQYF
CDR3nt: TGTGCCAGCAGCCCAAGGACGGAGACAGATACGCAGTATTTT
abundance: NA
v_gene: TRBV7-6
j_gene: TRBJ2-3
d_gene: NA

CDR3aa: CATSRAREGADTQYF
CDR3nt: TGTGCCACCAGCAGAGCGCGGGAGGGGGCAGATACGCAGTATTTT
abundance: NA
v_gene: TRBV15
j_gene: TRBJ2-3
d_gene: TRBD2

CDR3aa: CASSGLPGIRTDTQYF
CDR3nt: TGTGCCAGCAGTGGACTACCGGGCATTCGAACAGATACGCAGTATTTT
abundance: few
v_gene: TRBV2
j_gene: TRBJ2-3
d_gene: NA

CDR3aa: CATQLGQGDQPQHF
CDR3nt: TGTGCCACCCAGCTTGGTCAGGGGGATCAGCCCCAGCATTTT
abundance: NA
v_gene: TRBV7-9
j_gene: TRBJ1-5
d_gene: TRBD1

CDR3aa: CASSPTRGLGQPQHF
CDR3nt: TGTGCCAGCAGCCCAACCCGGGGCCTGGGTCAGCCCCAGCATTTT
abundance: NA
v_gene: TRBV7-8
j_gene: TRBJ1-5
d_gene: NA

CDR3aa: CASSEASTEAFF
CDR3nt: TGTGCCAGCAGTGAAGCTTCCACTGAAGCTTTCTTT
abundance: few
v_gene: TRBV2
j_gene: TRBJ1-1
d_gene: NA

CDR3aa: CAWGTISYEQYF
CDR3nt: TGTGCCTGGGGGACGATATCCTACGAGCAGTACTTC
abundance: NA
v_gene: TRBV30
j_gene: TRBJ2-7
d_gene: NA

CDR3aa: CASRTGTLEAGELFF
CDR3nt: TGTGCCAGCAGAACAGGGACCCTGGAGGCCGGGGAGCTGTTTTTT
abundance: medium-sized
v_gene: TRBV28
j_gene: TRBJ2-2
d_gene: NA

CDR3aa: CSVGKGQGENIQYF
CDR3nt: TGCAGCGTTGGTAAGGGACAGGGGGAAAACATTCAGTACTTC
abundance: NA
v_gene: TRBV29-1
j_gene: TRBJ2-4
d_gene: TRBD1

CDR3aa: CASSPGTDTQYF
CDR3nt: TGTGCCAGCAGCCCGGGCACAGATACGCAGTATTTT
abundance: once
v_gene: TRBV11-2
j_gene: TRBJ2-3
d_gene: NA

CDR3aa: CASSDPSATELYEQYF
CDR3nt: TGTGCCAGCAGCGACCCATCAGCGACTGAACTCTACGAGCAGTACTTC
abundance: NA
v_gene: TRBV21-1
j_gene: TRBJ2-7
d_gene: NA

CDR3aa: CASSSPAYEQYF
CDR3nt: TGTGCCAGCAGCTCTCCGGCCTACGAGCAGTACTTC
abundance: NA
v_gene: TRBV7-9
j_gene: TRBJ2-7
d_gene: NA